Below are 25 T cell receptor beta chains sequenced from a single sample in a study of vaccination and CD4 T cells after COVID-19. Their target antigens are unknown. Specified treatment: approximately 10-day PBMC culture with coronavirus spike peptide pools or control peptides (ViraFEST assay). With the Oncomine TCR Beta short-read assay, DNA from cultured CD4+ T cells was sequenced. One entry per CDR3 protein results from TCRdb running MiXCR on the PCR reads. The sample shows 11,000 or so distinct CDR3 sequences, around 50% of them seen only once. The sample consisted of CD4+ T cells from blood, cultured in vitro. These receptors were collected from a human donor who had recovered from COVID-19.

The chain uses TRBV6-4 and TRBJ2-1, with TRBD2 identical over 7 bases. Unmatched junction bases numbered 11, after V lost 6 bases and J lost 6 bases. This CDR3 has 15 amino acids. Germline V lookup: CDR1 MRHNA, CDR2 SNTAGT. Written as DNA, the CDR3 is TGTGCCAGCAGCGAACTCGCGGGAGAGGGCAATGAGCAGTTCTTC. It codes for CASSELAGEGNEQFF.

The CDR3 DNA reads as TGCAGTGCCACACCAGGACAGAGCAATCAGCCCCAGCATTTT. The encoded protein is CSATPGQSNQPQHF. V gene TRBV20-1 combines with J gene TRBJ1-5; TRBD1 is a possible D gene (6 bases). V dropped 6 bases and J dropped 1 base, with 13 bases sitting between them. The CDR3 covers 14 residues. The V gene's germline CDR1 is DFQATT and CDR2 SNEGSKA (reference sequence).

This clonotype was seen a few times. This sequence joins TRBV6-5 and TRBJ2-6, with 7 bases matching TRBD1. The CDR3 totals 17 residues. V shed 3 bases and J 2 bases; nucleotides not matched to a gene: 7. Germline V CDR1 and CDR2: MNHEY, SVGAGI. CDR3 amino acids: CASSYAGTAPGANVLTF. In DNA form, the CDR3 reads TGTGCCAGCAGTTATGCCGGGACAGCCCCTGGGGCCAACGTCCTGACTTTC.

V and J are TRBV25-1 and TRBJ2-2; D is unclear. The CDR3 sequence is 15 residues long. V lost 4 bases and J 2 bases, leaving 11 bases between the germline ends. The V gene's germline CDR1 is MGHDK and CDR2 SYGVNS. CDR3 DNA: TGTGCCAGCAGTGGCCGGACGGTCAACACCGGGGAGCTGTTTTTT. It yields the protein CASSGRTVNTGELFF. The variable domain in full, completed from reference TRBV25-1 and TRBJ2-2, reads EADIYQTPRYLVIGTGKKITLECSQTMGHDKMYWYQQDPGMELHLIHYSYGVNSTEKGDLSSESTVSRIRTEHFPLTLESARPSHTSQYLCASSGRTVNTGELFFGEGSRLTVL.

The CDR3 sequence: CASSRPPRGSHEQYF. The CDR3 DNA reads TGTGCCAGCAGCCGCCCCCCCAGGGGGTCCCACGAGCAGTACTTC. The chain carries TRBV27 and TRBJ2-7; 7 bases fit TRBD1. Germline values: CDR1 MNHEY, CDR2 SMNVEV (reference sequence). The CDR3 is 15 residues long. J gave up 5 bases and V 6 bases, and 13 bases lay outside the gene matches.

Comments on this clonotype: Being one base from a much bigger clone, this may be a read error. CDR3 sequence: CASSLTDAQYF. The CDR3 nucleotides read TGTGCCAGCAGCTTAACAGATGCGCAGTATTTT. The chain employs TRBV7-2 and TRBJ2-3, with unresolved D. From germline, CDR1 is SGHTA and CDR2 FQGNSA. The CDR3 has 11 amino acids.

CDR3 residues: CASSYSDRDNQPQHF. The CDR3 region has the DNA TGTGCCAGCAGTTACTCAGACAGGGACAATCAGCCCCAGCATTTT. The chain combines TRBV6-5 with TRBJ1-5, with 7 bases matching TRBD1. Trimming took 0 bases from V and 3 from J; bases not matched to a gene: 2. The CDR3 spans 15 residues. Looked up from germline, CDR1 is MNHEY and CDR2 is SVGAGI.

The rearrangement joins TRBV7-8 to TRBJ2-1; perhaps TRBD1 as D (6 bases). The CDR3 consists of 15 residues. Germline loops: CDR1 SGHVS, CDR2 FQNEAQ. Deletions cut 1 base from V and 8 bases from J, with 15 bases between. The CDR3 DNA sequence: TGTGCCAGCAGCTTAGGCGGCAGGGGAACGGATGAGCAGTTCTTC. Residues: CASSLGGRGTDEQFF. The full variable domain, rest sourced from reference TRBV7-8 and TRBJ2-1, is GAGVSQSPRYKVAKRGQDVALRCDPISGHVSLFWYQQALGQGPEFLTYFQNEAQLDKSGLPSDRFFAERPEGSVSTLKIQRTQQEDSAVYLCASSLGGRGTDEQFFGPGTRLTVL.

This chain connects TRBV30 to TRBJ2-7; D unresolved. The CDR3 contains 15 residues. Per the germline V gene, CDR1 is GTSNPN and CDR2 is SVGIG (reference sequence). V was cut by 0 bases and J by 2 bases, with 14 bases left in between. CDR3 coding DNA: TGTGCCTGGAGTGTACTTCTTGGGTCTACCTACGAGCAGTACTTC. Amino acids: CAWSVLLGSTYEQYF.

The chain carries TRBV18 and TRBJ1-2; TRBD1 is a possible D gene (5 bases). Between the trimmed V and J ends, which lost 1 base and 6 bases, there was a span of 12 bases. Per the germline V gene, CDR1 is KGHSH and CDR2 is LQKENI. The CDR3 totals 14 residues. CDR3: CASSPRPGLDGYTF. DNA for the CDR3: TGTGCCAGCTCACCACGGCCGGGGCTCGATGGCTACACCTTC.

The chain combines TRBV27 with TRBJ2-5; possibly TRBD1 for D (6 bases). V dropped 3 bases and J dropped 4 bases, with 9 bases sitting between them. The germline V gene has CDR1 MNHEY and CDR2 SMNVEV (reference sequence). The length of the CDR3 is 13 residues. The CDR3 here is CASSFGGGETQYF. CDR3 in DNA: TGTGCCAGCAGTTTTGGGGGCGGAGAGACCCAGTACTTC.

This sequence joins TRBV2 and TRBJ1-2, with D unclear. Trimming shortened V by 6 bases and J by 8 bases, and 19 bases separated the two germline ends. CDR3 length equals 14 residues. Germline values: CDR1 SNHLY, CDR2 FYNNEI. For the CDR3, the DNA is TGTGCCAGCAGAGAGGACCTCTCATCGAGGGGCTACACCTTC. Translating it yields CASREDLSSRGYTF.

This clonotype was counted once. This sequence joins TRBV30 and TRBJ2-5, with D tentatively TRBD2 (5 bases). Germline-derived CDR1 and CDR2 are GTSNPN and SVGIG (reference sequence). Trimming took 6 bases from V and 4 from J, leaving 15 bases between them. The CDR3 sequence is 13 residues long. This chain's CDR3 is CACLRGSGETQYF. Written as DNA, the CDR3 is TGTGCCTGCCTCCGGGGATCAGGAGAGACCCAGTACTTC.

The chain uses TRBV2 and TRBJ2-6, with D perhaps TRBD1 (5 bases). V was cut by 0 bases and J by 12 bases, with 12 bases left in between. CDR1 is SNHLY, CDR2 FYNNEI, per germline. The CDR3 covers 14 residues. The CDR3 region has the DNA TGTGCCAGCAGTGAAGCGTCCAGGGTAGCCGTCCTGACTTTC. This gives the protein CASSEASRVAVLTF.

This clonotype was seen once. The CDR3 loop is CASSYSRGLAGGTDTQYF. The CDR3 bases are TGTGCCAGCAGTTACTCCCGGGGACTAGCGGGAGGCACAGATACGCAGTATTTT. The chain has TRBV6-5 and TRBJ2-3; 14 positions match TRBD2. The CDR3 runs 18 residues. The germline V gene encodes CDR1 MNHEY and CDR2 SVGAGI. V lost 0 bases, J lost 1 base, and 3 bases stayed unmatched.

Concerning this clonotype: Its ends do not fully match the called genes, so a read error is possible. The chain employs TRBV7-2 and TRBJ1-6; 9 positions match TRBD1. CDR1 and CDR2 from the germline V gene are SGHTA and FQGNSA. The CDR3 sequence is 17 residues long. The CDR3 region is CVSSLAIGQGKNSPLHF. DNA of the CDR3: TGTGTCAGCAGCTTAGCGATAGGACAGGGGAAAAATTCACCCCTCCACTTT. Combining the CDR3 with reference TRBV7-2 and TRBJ1-6 gives the whole variable domain GAGVSQSPSNKVTEKGKDVELRCDPISGHTALYWYRQSLGQGLEFLIYFQGNSAPDKSGLPSDRFSAERTGGSVSTLTIQRTQQEDSAVYLCVSSLAIGQGKNSPLHFGNGTRLTVT.

This chain joins TRBV28 and TRBJ1-5; D not certain. CDR3 size: 17 residues. Trimming cost V 4 bases and J 4 bases, with 20 bases left between them. Germline V gene data show CDR1 as MDHEN and CDR2 as SYDVKM. DNA of the CDR3: TGTGCCAGCAGTTCACCTTCACTAAACGGAGGGAATCAGCCCCAGCATTTT. This encodes CASSSPSLNGGNQPQHF.

The DNA for the CDR3 is TGTGCCATCAGTCGGACTAGCGGAGACACCGGGGAGCTGTTTTTT. Encoded protein: CAISRTSGDTGELFF. The gene calls are TRBV10-3 and TRBJ2-2, with 10 bases fitting TRBD2. V lost 5 bases to trimming and J lost 3 bases; unmatched junction nucleotides: 3. The CDR3 has 15 residues. Germline-derived CDR1 and CDR2 are ENHRY and SYGVKD.

This clonotype was observed a few times. The chain carries TRBV24-1 and TRBJ2-3, with D uncertain. The CDR3 extends over 14 amino acids. Per germline, CDR1 KGHDR and CDR2 SFDVKD. V lost 5 bases to trimming and J lost 0 bases, with 8 bases between them. The CDR3 region is CATSGQDSTDTQYF. CDR3 DNA sequence: TGTGCCACCAGTGGGCAGGACAGCACAGATACGCAGTATTTT.

The chain uses TRBV6-1 and TRBJ1-5, with 7 bases lining up with TRBD1. Germline V CDR1 and CDR2: MNHNS, SASEGT. The CDR3 contains 15 residues. After removal of 6 bases from V and 0 bases from J, the junction contained 5 bases not matched to a gene. For the CDR3, the DNA is TGTGCCAGCAGCCGACAGGGTCATAGCAATCAGCCCCAGCATTTT. Protein sequence: CASSRQGHSNQPQHF.

The chain joins TRBV12-3 or TRBV12-4 to TRBJ1-6; 8 nucleotides agree with TRBD1. The CDR3 is 14 amino acids. Trimming removed 5 bases from V and 9 bases from J; junction bases left unmatched: 6. The CDR3 DNA reads as TGTGCCAGCAGTCGACAGGGGCTCCGTTCACCCCTCCACTTT. Its translation is CASSRQGLRSPLHF.

The rearrangement joins TRBV29-1 to TRBJ2-5; no firm D call. The CDR3 loop spans 12 amino acids. Germline V gene sequence: CDR1 SQVTM, CDR2 ANQGSEA. The ends were cut back, 4 bases at V and 7 bases at J, with 13 bases in the middle. The CDR3 nucleotides read TGCAGCGTTGCGACCCACTCTGGGACCCAGTACTTC. Translating gives CSVATHSGTQYF.

This clonotype was counted between two and nine times. The chain couples TRBV25-1 to TRBJ2-3; TRBD1 agrees at 9 bases. The CDR3 covers 14 residues. Germline CDR1 is MGHDK and CDR2 is SYGVNS. The V gene end was trimmed by 8 bases and the J gene end by 2 bases; junction bases not matched to a gene: 5. This chain's CDR3 is CASLGTGFTDTQYF. The CDR3 DNA follows: TGTGCCAGCCTAGGGACAGGGTTCACAGATACGCAGTATTTT.

This rearrangement joins TRBV7-9 to TRBJ1-2; D is ambiguous. The germline gives CDR1 SEHNR, CDR2 FQNEAQ (reference sequence). Trimming took off 6 bases at V and 3 bases at J, with 14 bases between the two ends. This CDR3 is built from 14 residues. Here the CDR3 reads CASSPRAIYYGYTF. The CDR3 DNA reads TGTGCCAGCAGTCCGCGGGCCATCTACTATGGCTACACCTTC.

The chain recombines TRBV3-1 with TRBJ2-5; 8 bases map to TRBD1. V was clipped by 5 bases and J by 1 base; unmatched bases: 6. Per the germline V gene, CDR1 is LGHDT and CDR2 is YNNKEL (reference sequence). CDR3 length: 15 residues. The DNA for the CDR3 is TGTGCCAGCAGCTACAGAGGACAGGGCCAAGAGACCCAGTACTTC. Its protein product is CASSYRGQGQETQYF.